This TCR beta chain derives from a study of T cells in Graves' hyperthyroidism and ophthalmopathy. TCR beta CDR3 regions were amplified from RNA transcripts. HTBI primers were employed in a first-round RT-PCR of the TCR CDR3. TCRdb re-analysed the multiplex PCR reads in MiXCR, keeping a single row per CDR3 protein. The sample has 450,000 to 650,000 distinct CDR3 sequences, about a fifth seen once. Subjects aged 18 to 65 presented with newly diagnosed hyperthyroidism of less than 2 months' duration. This clonotype was sampled from a man aged 18 to 35 with Graves' hyperthyroidism. The sequenced material came from blood.

The CDR3 sequence is CATGQGASEQYF. In DNA, the CDR3 is TGTGCCACCGGACAGGGGGCATCCGAGCAGTACTTC. The chain has TRBV12-3 or TRBV12-4 and TRBJ2-7; 11 bases are a match to TRBD1. This CDR3 region has 12 residues. V shed 10 bases, J shed 6 bases, and the junction held 5 bases outside the gene matches.